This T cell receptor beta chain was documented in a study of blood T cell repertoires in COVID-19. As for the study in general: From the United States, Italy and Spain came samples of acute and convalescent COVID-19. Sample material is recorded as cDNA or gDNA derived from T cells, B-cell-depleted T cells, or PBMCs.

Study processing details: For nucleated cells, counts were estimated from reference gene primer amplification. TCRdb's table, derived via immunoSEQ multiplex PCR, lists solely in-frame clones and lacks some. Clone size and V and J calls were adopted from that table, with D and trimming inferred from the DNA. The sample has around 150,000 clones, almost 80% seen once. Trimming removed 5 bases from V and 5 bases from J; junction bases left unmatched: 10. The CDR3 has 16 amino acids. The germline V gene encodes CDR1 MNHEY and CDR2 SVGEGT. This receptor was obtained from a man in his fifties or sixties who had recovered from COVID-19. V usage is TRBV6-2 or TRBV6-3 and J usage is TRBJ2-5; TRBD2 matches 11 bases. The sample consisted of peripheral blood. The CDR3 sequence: CASSLRTSGPGETQYF. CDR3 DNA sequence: TGTGCCAGCAGTCTGCGGACTAGCGGGCCGGGGGAGACCCAGTACTTC.